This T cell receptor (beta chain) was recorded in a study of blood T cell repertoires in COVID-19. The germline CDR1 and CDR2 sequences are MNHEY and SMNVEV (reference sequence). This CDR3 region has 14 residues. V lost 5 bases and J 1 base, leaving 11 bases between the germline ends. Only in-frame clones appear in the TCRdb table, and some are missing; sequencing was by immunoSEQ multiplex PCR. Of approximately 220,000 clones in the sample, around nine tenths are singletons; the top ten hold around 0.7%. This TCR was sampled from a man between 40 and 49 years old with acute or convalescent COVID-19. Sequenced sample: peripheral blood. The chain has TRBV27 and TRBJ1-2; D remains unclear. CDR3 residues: CASSPKRLNYGYTF. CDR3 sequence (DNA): TGTGCCAGCAGTCCAAAGCGACTTAACTATGGCTACACCTTC.